The 28 T cell receptor beta chains below come from one sample, sequenced in a study of blood T cells in healthy people across ages. The use of a sample-barcoded 5' primer and a J-beta primer mix characterized a second PCR of about 7 to 12 cycles. MiXCR, applied by TCRdb to the 5' RACE reads, yields one record per CDR3 protein. The table has some 700,000 distinct CDR3 sequences, around a fifth seen once. Sequencing was done on a sample of blood. These receptors were obtained from a man between 65 and 85 years old in good health.

The V and J genes are TRBV29-1 and TRBJ1-6; D remains ambiguous. The V end lost 4 bases, the J end lost 0 bases, and 16 bases lay between the germline ends. The germline V gene has CDR1 SQVTM and CDR2 ANQGSEA. The CDR3 length is 17 residues. CDR3 nucleotide sequence: TGCAGCGTTGCCCCCAACCCCGACGGCTCCTATAATTCACCCCTCCACTTT. This translates into CSVAPNPDGSYNSPLHF.

Ten or more counts support this clonotype. The V and J genes are TRBV20-1 and TRBJ2-5; 9 positions agree with TRBD2. Germline values: CDR1 DFQATT, CDR2 SNEGSKA (reference sequence). After removal of 4 bases from V and 5 bases from J, the junction contained 14 bases not matched to a gene. CDR3 length: 16 amino acids. The CDR3 region is CSANTGTSPSLETQYF. The CDR3 DNA reads as TGCAGTGCTAATACCGGGACTAGCCCATCTCTGGAGACCCAGTACTTC.

The rearrangement joins TRBV20-1 to TRBJ1-1; 10 nucleotides align to TRBD1. V lost 6 bases and J lost 3; bases outside the gene matches: 10. The CDR3 is made up of 15 amino acids. From germline, CDR1 is DFQATT and CDR2 SNEGSKA (reference sequence). This chain's CDR3 is CSAPGQGLRDTEAFF. The CDR3 bases are TGCAGTGCACCGGGACAGGGGCTAAGAGACACTGAAGCTTTCTTT.

This clonotype was seen only a few times. This chain links TRBV12-3 or TRBV12-4 with TRBJ2-1; TRBD2 is a possible D gene (5 bases). The CDR3 spans 14 residues. The V end was cut by 6 bases, the J end by 5 bases, with 14 bases between. CDR3 sequence: CASRPKWGDNEQFF. CDR3 DNA: TGTGCCAGCAGGCCAAAGTGGGGAGACAATGAGCAGTTCTTC.

This chain uses TRBV12-3 or TRBV12-4 with TRBJ2-1; D might be TRBD2 (5 bases). The CDR3 length is 14 residues. Deletions cut 6 bases from V and 6 bases from J, with 15 bases between. In nucleotides, the CDR3 is TGTGCCAGCAGCCTAGTGGGAGTGTTCAATGAGCAGTTCTTC. Protein sequence: CASSLVGVFNEQFF.

The chain has TRBV5-5 and TRBJ2-3; 12 nucleotides line up with TRBD2. V shed 3 bases and J 6 bases; nucleotides not matched to a gene: 8. The CDR3 has 16 residues. The germline V gene has CDR1 SGHKS and CDR2 YYEKEE (reference sequence). The CDR3 here is CASSYLTSGGVDTQYF. CDR3 DNA: TGTGCCAGCAGCTATCTGACTAGCGGGGGCGTGGATACGCAGTATTTT.

This clonotype showed up many times. This chain connects TRBV3-1 to TRBJ2-5; D gene ambiguous. From germline, CDR1 is LGHDT and CDR2 YNNKEL (reference sequence). V was shortened by 0 bases and J by 3 bases, with 11 bases between the two germline ends. This CDR3 comprises 15 residues. The CDR3 protein is CASSQELGYKETQYF. In DNA form, the CDR3 reads TGTGCCAGCAGCCAAGAGCTAGGGTACAAAGAGACCCAGTACTTC.

This clonotype was observed a few times. The V call is TRBV5-1, the J call TRBJ1-1, with TRBD1 as a possible D gene (5 bases). Germline loops: CDR1 SGHRS, CDR2 YFSETQ. Between the trimmed V and J ends, which lost 0 bases and 6 bases, there was a span of 15 bases. The CDR3 is 15 residues long. CDR3 nucleotide sequence: TGCGCCAGCAGCTTGGTGGTTGTGGGAGGGGCTGAAGCTTTCTTT. It yields the protein CASSLVVVGGAEAFF.

The gene calls are TRBV19 and TRBJ1-2; 8 positions match TRBD1. CDR1 and CDR2 (germline): LNHDA, SQIVND (reference sequence). The CDR3 spans 15 residues. Germline trimming cut 2 bases from V and 5 bases from J; bases unmatched to any gene: 7. The CDR3 is CASSISTGGEYGYTF. CDR3 nucleotide sequence: TGTGCCAGTAGTATAAGCACAGGGGGAGAATATGGCTACACCTTC.

This clonotype appeared a few times. At one of its ends the junction is not consistent with the germline gene, which may arise from a read error. The chain joins TRBV20-1 to TRBJ2-4; maybe TRBD1 (5 bases). Germline V gene lookup returns CDR1 DFQATT and CDR2 SNEGSKA (reference sequence). The CDR3 totals 13 residues. The CDR3 here is CSAGDSAKNIQYF. In nucleotides, the CDR3 is TGCAGTGCTGGAGACAGTGCCAAAAACATTCAGTACTTC.

This clonotype has only a few counts. The chain recombines TRBV29-1 with TRBJ2-1, with a weak D call TRBD1 (5 bases). Germline CDR1 and CDR2: SQVTM and ANQGSEA. The V end lost 3 bases, the J end lost 6 bases, and 12 bases lay between the germline ends. The CDR3 is 13 amino acids. Here the CDR3 DNA reads TGCAGCGTTGAGGGGCCTAGGATCAATGAGCAGTTCTTC. This sequence encodes CSVEGPRINEQFF.

The V call is TRBV7-9, the J call TRBJ2-5, with TRBD2 identical over 11 bases. The CDR3 has 14 amino acids. V lost 5 bases and J lost 5; bases outside the gene matches: 4. Germline CDR1 and CDR2: SEHNR and FQNEAQ (reference sequence). The CDR3: CASSTSGSAETQYF. CDR3 DNA: TGTGCCAGCAGCACTAGCGGGAGCGCGGAGACCCAGTACTTC.

This rearrangement joins TRBV29-1 to TRBJ2-6, with no clear D. This CDR3 region has 13 residues. V was shortened by 8 bases and J by 2 bases, with 10 bases between the two germline ends. The germline gives CDR1 SQVTM, CDR2 ANQGSEA. As DNA, the CDR3 is TGCAGCTTCCGCCCCCCTGGGGCCAACGTCCTGACTTTC. Encoded protein: CSFRPPGANVLTF.

About this clonotype itself: With a much larger clone just one base away, this may be a read error. The genes are TRBV7-6 and TRBJ2-1; 7 bases line up with TRBD1. CDR1 and CDR2 from the germline V gene are SGHVS and FNYEAQ. The junction had 8 bases not matched to a gene; V was cut back by 8 bases and J by 7 bases. The CDR3 is 13 amino acids. CDR3 in DNA: TGTGCCAGCGGCCCGGGACAGAATAATGAGCAGTTCTTC. It encodes CASGPGQNNEQFF.

This chain joins TRBV11-2 and TRBJ2-4; TRBD2 aligns across 9 bases. The CDR3 runs 18 residues. V lost 4 bases and J lost 1; bases outside the gene matches: 11. Germline V CDR1 and CDR2: SGHAT, FQNNGV. The CDR3 region is CASSSPRGGRLAKNIQYF. DNA of the CDR3: TGTGCCAGCAGCTCCCCGCGGGGGGGCAGGTTGGCCAAAAACATTCAGTACTTC.

The genes are TRBV5-1 and TRBJ2-5, with 9 bases aligning to TRBD2. CDR3 size: 15 residues. Per the germline V gene, CDR1 is SGHRS and CDR2 is YFSETQ. V was pared by 6 bases and J by 1 base, with 7 bases of the junction left unmatched. The CDR3: CASKGSGGSQETQYF. The CDR3 region has the DNA TGCGCCAGCAAGGGAAGCGGGGGGTCCCAAGAGACCCAGTACTTC.

V gene TRBV20-1 combines with J gene TRBJ1-2; 7 positions match TRBD1. Germline V gene data show CDR1 as DFQATT and CDR2 as SNEGSKA (reference sequence). Trimming cost V 6 bases and J 6 bases; bases outside gene matches: 7. The CDR3 consists of 12 residues. The CDR3 is CSARQGGHGYTF. The CDR3 DNA reads as TGCAGTGCCCGGCAAGGGGGCCATGGCTACACCTTC.

Turning to this clonotype: Sequence at one end of the junction differs from germline and may be a read error. The gene calls are TRBV12-3 or TRBV12-4 and TRBJ1-5, with 10 bases that match TRBD1. The CDR3 loop spans 15 amino acids. Written as DNA, the CDR3 is TGTGCCAGCAGTTTTGGGACAGGGGTGAATCGGCCCCAGCATTTT. Its translation is CASSFGTGVNRPQHF.

This chain uses TRBV6-5 with TRBJ1-1; D ambiguous. Germline V CDR1 and CDR2: MNHEY, SVGAGI. This CDR3 contains 16 residues. The V end was cut by 6 bases, the J end by 1 base, with 18 bases between. The CDR3 coding sequence is TGTGCCAGCAGCCCCCACGGAGTAGGGAGGAACACTGAAGCTTTCTTT. This codes for CASSPHGVGRNTEAFF.

The V and J genes are TRBV20-1 and TRBJ2-5, with D perhaps matching TRBD1 or TRBD2 (5 bases each). Trimming pared 6 bases from V and 4 bases from J, leaving 12 bases between. The germline V gene encodes CDR1 DFQATT and CDR2 SNEGSKA (reference sequence). There are 12 residues in the CDR3. The CDR3: CSAWDLAETQYF. In DNA form, the CDR3 reads TGCAGTGCCTGGGACCTCGCAGAGACCCAGTACTTC.

V gene TRBV29-1 combines with J gene TRBJ2-5; no firm D call. Germline CDR1 reads SQVTM; CDR2 reads ANQGSEA. The V end lost 4 bases, the J end lost 5 bases, and 11 bases lay between the germline ends. This CDR3 is built from 12 residues. DNA for the CDR3: TGCAGCGTTGTTCCGCCGACGGAGACCCAGTACTTC. This gives the protein CSVVPPTETQYF.

As DNA, the CDR3 is TGTGCCACCAGTGATTTCCCTTTTAGACTAGCGGGAACTTCCTACGAGCAGTACGTC. It yields the protein CATSDFPFRLAGTSYEQYV. The rearrangement links TRBV24-1 to TRBJ2-7; 11 nucleotides align to TRBD2. The CDR3 totals 19 residues. The V and J ends lost 1 base and 1 base, in that order; junction bases with no gene match: 11. The germline V gene encodes CDR1 KGHDR and CDR2 SFDVKD.

The V call is TRBV27, the J call TRBJ1-2; D uncertain. This CDR3 has 12 residues. The V end lost 6 bases, the J end lost 4 bases, and 9 bases lay between the germline ends. Germline values: CDR1 MNHEY, CDR2 SMNVEV (reference sequence). The CDR3 loop reads CASSTAGYGYTF. The CDR3, as DNA: TGTGCCAGCAGCACAGCCGGCTATGGCTACACCTTC.

This chain links TRBV11-3 with TRBJ2-5; D is possibly TRBD2 (5 bases). The V and J ends lost 4 bases and 5 bases respectively, with 17 bases between them. Per germline, CDR1 SGHNT and CDR2 YENEEA. The CDR3 totals 15 residues. The CDR3: CASSSRWRVWETQYF. CDR3 coding DNA: TGTGCCAGCAGCTCCCGTTGGCGGGTGTGGGAGACCCAGTACTTC. Using reference TRBV11-3 and TRBJ2-5 for the parts outside the CDR3, the full variable domain is EAGVVQSPRYKIIEKKQPVAFWCNPISGHNTLYWYLQNLGQGPELLIRYENEEAVDDSQLPKDRFSAERLKGVDSTLKIQPAELGDSAVYLCASSSRWRVWETQYFGPGTRLLVL.

This clonotype was counted many times. The V call is TRBV5-1, the J call TRBJ2-7; TRBD2 matches 14 bases. Germline CDR1 and CDR2: SGHRS and YFSETQ. V trimming: 4 bases; J trimming: 2 bases; junction bases outside the gene matches: 8. This CDR3 spans 17 amino acids. The CDR3 DNA reads TGCGCCAGCAGCACACCCGGACTAGCGGGAGGACCCTACGAGCAGTACGTC. Protein: CASSTPGLAGGPYEQYV.

V usage is TRBV12-3 or TRBV12-4 and J usage is TRBJ1-5; no definite D call. V was pared by 5 bases and J by 6 bases, with 17 bases between. The CDR3 spans 15 residues. CDR3 nucleotide sequence: TGTGCCAGCAGTCCCCGGCCCCTTCCTATTCAGCCCCAGCATTTT. Its protein product is CASSPRPLPIQPQHF.

This sequence joins TRBV9 and TRBJ2-5; TRBD2 matches 8 bases. The end of the DNA fits TRBJ2-1 better, so the J call may be wrong. This CDR3 spans 17 amino acids. Germline V gene sequence: CDR1 SGDLS, CDR2 YYNGEE. In DNA, the CDR3 is TGTGCCAGCAGCGTAACCCACTGGCGGGAGGAGGGATCTGAGCAGTTCTTC. It encodes CASSVTHWREEGSEQFF.

This clonotype was detected ten times or more. This chain uses TRBV7-9 with TRBJ2-2; 8 bases align to TRBD1. CDR1 is SEHNR and CDR2 is FQNEAQ in the germline V gene (reference sequence). The CDR3 has 16 amino acids. V dropped 5 bases and J dropped 1; count of bases not matched to a gene: 6. The CDR3 nucleotides are TGTGCCAGCAGCCACGGTGGACAGGGGAACACCGGGGAGCTGTTTTTT. Translation gives CASSHGGQGNTGELFF.